The 8 T cell receptor beta chains below come from one sample, sequenced in a study of metastatic and nonmetastatic thyroid tumors. TCRdb reprocessed the PCR reads via MiXCR. The sample consists of 2,000 to 3,000 clones, approximately 26% of them appearing once. Patients had received no treatment of any kind before thyroid surgery. The sample comprised tumor tissue. The receptor set was obtained from a female donor with papillary thyroid cancer or a benign thyroid nodule (not recorded which). Some clones in this sample may be carry-over from other donors' samples.

This clone was detected only a few times. V gene TRBV7-9 combines with J gene TRBJ2-5; D may be TRBD2 (6 bases). The germline V gene has CDR1 SEHNR and CDR2 FQNEAQ (reference sequence). The CDR3 covers 15 residues. V shed 4 bases and J shed 1 base, with 13 bases lying between them. In DNA, the CDR3 is TGTGCCAGCAGCTCCCTTACGGAGGGCCAAGAGACCCAGTACTTC. It translates to CASSSLTEGQETQYF.

The chain links TRBV28 to TRBJ2-7; TRBD1 matches 8 bases. J lost 6 bases, V lost 5 bases, and 15 bases had no gene match. The CDR3 length is 16 residues. CDR1 is MDHEN, CDR2 SYDVKM, per germline. The CDR3 region is CASSRPLTGESPEQYF. The CDR3 DNA is TGTGCCAGCAGTCGACCTTTGACAGGGGAAAGCCCCGAGCAGTACTTC.

The chain carries TRBV5-1 and TRBJ2-2; possible D gene TRBD2, 6 bases. Germline V gene sequence: CDR1 SGHRS, CDR2 YFSETQ. Trimming removed 4 bases at V and 6 bases at J, with 16 bases between. This CDR3 is 15 amino acids long. The CDR3 sequence: CASSPDYWVAGELFF. In DNA form, the CDR3 reads TGCGCCAGCAGCCCGGACTACTGGGTTGCCGGGGAGCTGTTTTTT.

CDR3 in DNA: TGTGCCAGCAGTTTTATTAGCGGCACAGATACGCAGTATTTT. It yields the protein CASSFISGTDTQYF. The chain couples TRBV28 to TRBJ2-3; the D gene is possibly TRBD2 (5 bases). There are 14 residues in the CDR3. Germline-derived CDR1 and CDR2 are MDHEN and SYDVKM. V dropped 3 bases and J dropped 1 base, with 8 bases sitting between them.

The chain joins TRBV20-1 to TRBJ1-3; D ambiguous. V gave up 7 bases and J gave up 6 bases, with 13 bases separating them. Germline loops: CDR1 DFQATT, CDR2 SNEGSKA (reference sequence). The CDR3 contains 12 residues. The CDR3 here is CSVPSGQNTIYF. The DNA for the CDR3 is TGCAGTGTCCCCTCGGGCCAAAACACCATATATTTT.

V and J are TRBV30 and TRBJ2-6, with D unresolved. The CDR3 runs 14 residues. Between the trimmed V and J ends, which lost 2 bases and 2 bases, there was a span of 7 bases. Germline V CDR1 and CDR2: GTSNPN, SVGIG (reference sequence). The CDR3 is CAWSLQAGANVLTF. In DNA form, the CDR3 reads TGTGCCTGGAGTCTTCAGGCTGGGGCCAACGTCCTGACTTTC.

The J gene is TRBJ1-6, the V gene TRBV28; the D is unclear. V dropped 6 bases and J dropped 7 bases, with 7 bases sitting between them. Germline V gene data show CDR1 as MDHEN and CDR2 as SYDVKM. CDR3 length: 12 amino acids. The CDR3 loop reads CASSPRNSPLHF. The DNA of the CDR3 is TGTGCCAGCAGCCCCAGAAATTCACCCCTCCACTTT.

This clone was observed a few times. The gene calls are TRBV6-4 and TRBJ2-2; 9 bases are a match to TRBD1. The junction had 4 bases not matched to a gene; V was cut back by 8 bases and J by 3 bases. CDR3 length: 14 residues. Looked up from germline, CDR1 is MRHNA and CDR2 is SNTAGT. The CDR3 region has the DNA TGTGCCAGCGGGACAGGGTCGGACACCGGGGAGCTGTTTTTT. It is translated as CASGTGSDTGELFF.